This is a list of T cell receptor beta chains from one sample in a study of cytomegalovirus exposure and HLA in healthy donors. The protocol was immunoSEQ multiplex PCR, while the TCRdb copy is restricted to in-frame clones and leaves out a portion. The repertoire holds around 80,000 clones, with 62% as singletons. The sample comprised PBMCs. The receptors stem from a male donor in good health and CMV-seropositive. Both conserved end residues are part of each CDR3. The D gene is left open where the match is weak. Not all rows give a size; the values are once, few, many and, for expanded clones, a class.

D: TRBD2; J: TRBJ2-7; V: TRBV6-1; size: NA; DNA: TGTGCCAGCAGTGACCTAACTAGCGGGAGAGGCGAGCAGTACTTC; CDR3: CASSDLTSGRGEQYF
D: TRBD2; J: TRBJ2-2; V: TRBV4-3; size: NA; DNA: TGCGCCAGCAGCCAACTCCTCGGGACTAGCGGGAGTGATAACACCGGGGAGCTGTTTTTT; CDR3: CASSQLLGTSGSDNTGELFF
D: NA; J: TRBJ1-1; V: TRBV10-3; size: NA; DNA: TGTGCCATCAGTATCTCCTCCGCGCGGAACACTGAAGCTTTCTTT; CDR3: CAISISSARNTEAFF
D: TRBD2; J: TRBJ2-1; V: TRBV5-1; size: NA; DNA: TGCGCCAGCTCGGGACTAACGCAGTACAATGAGCAGTTCTTC; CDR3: CASSGLTQYNEQFF
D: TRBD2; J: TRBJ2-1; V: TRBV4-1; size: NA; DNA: TGCGCCAGCAGCCAAGCCTACGCCGGGACTAGCGGGAATATGAATGAGCAGTTCTTC; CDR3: CASSQAYAGTSGNMNEQFF
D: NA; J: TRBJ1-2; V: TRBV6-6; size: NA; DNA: TGTGCCAGCAGTTACGACAATCTCGCTAACTATGGCTACACCTTC; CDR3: CASSYDNLANYGYTF
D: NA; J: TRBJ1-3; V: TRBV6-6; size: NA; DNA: TGTGCCAGCAGTTACTCGCAGACTCCTGGAAACACCATATATTTT; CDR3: CASSYSQTPGNTIYF
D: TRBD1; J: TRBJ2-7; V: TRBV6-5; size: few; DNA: TGTGCCAGCAGTTCCGGGACAGGGGGCGAGCAGTACTTC; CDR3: CASSSGTGGEQYF
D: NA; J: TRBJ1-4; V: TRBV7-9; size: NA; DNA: TGTGCCAGCAGCTTAGCGGGGGCTGGTCGGGAAAAACTGTTTTTT; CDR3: CASSLAGAGREKLFF
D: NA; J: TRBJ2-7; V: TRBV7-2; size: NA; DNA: TGTGCCAGCAGCTTAGAATCGGGAGTCCCCGTCCCCTACGAGCAGTACTTC; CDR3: CASSLESGVPVPYEQYF
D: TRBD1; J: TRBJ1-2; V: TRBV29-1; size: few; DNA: TGCAGCGTTGCCGAACCAGGGGGCGGCTACACCTTC; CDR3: CSVAEPGGGYTF
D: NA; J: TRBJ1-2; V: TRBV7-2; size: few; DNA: TGTGCCAGCAGCTTAAGTCAGCCCCTGCGGGGCTATGGCTACACCTTC; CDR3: CASSLSQPLRGYGYTF
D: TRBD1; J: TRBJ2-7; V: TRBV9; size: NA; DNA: TGTGCCAGCAGTATAACTCCGGGACAGGGGGCGAACGAGCAGTACTTC; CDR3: CASSITPGQGANEQYF
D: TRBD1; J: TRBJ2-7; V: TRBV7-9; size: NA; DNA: TGTGCCAGCAGCTCACAGGGGGGCGAGCAGTACTTC; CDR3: CASSSQGGEQYF
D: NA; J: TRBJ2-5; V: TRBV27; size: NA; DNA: TGTGCCAGCAGTTTCACAGGGGAGGTTGAGACCCAGTACTTC; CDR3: CASSFTGEVETQYF
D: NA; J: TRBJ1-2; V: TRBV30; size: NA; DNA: TGTGCCTGGAGTGCAAGGGACTTCGAAGGGCGCTACACCTTC; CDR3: CAWSARDFEGRYTF
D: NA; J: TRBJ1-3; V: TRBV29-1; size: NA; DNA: TGCAGCGTTGAAGAAGCAGGGGAAAGAAACACCATATATTTT; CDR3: CSVEEAGERNTIYF
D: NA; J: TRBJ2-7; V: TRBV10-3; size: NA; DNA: TGTGCCATCAGTGAGTCGGCGGCGGGGGAGCAGTACTTC; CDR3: CAISESAAGEQYF
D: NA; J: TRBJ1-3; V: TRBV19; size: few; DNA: TGTGCCAGTAGTGAGAGGAGGGGAAACACCATATATTTT; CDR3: CASSERRGNTIYF
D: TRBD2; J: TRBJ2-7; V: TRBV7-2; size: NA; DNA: TGTGCCAGCAGCCAAGGCCTAGCGGGAGGGTCCTACGAGCAGTACTTC; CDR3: CASSQGLAGGSYEQYF
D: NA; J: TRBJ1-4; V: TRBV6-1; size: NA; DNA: TGTGCCAGCAGTGTGGGCACAGGGAGAGGTGAAAAACTGTTTTTT; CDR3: CASSVGTGRGEKLFF
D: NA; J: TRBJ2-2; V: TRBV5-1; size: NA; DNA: TGCGCCAGCAGCTTGGCAGGGCGGACCGGGGAGCTGTTTTTT; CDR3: CASSLAGRTGELFF
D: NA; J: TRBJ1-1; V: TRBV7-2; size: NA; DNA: TGTGCCAGCAGACAGAACACTGAAGCTTTCTTT; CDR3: CASRQNTEAFF
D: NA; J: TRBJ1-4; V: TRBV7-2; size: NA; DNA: TGTGCCAGCAGCCCCCCCGGTGCGGCAAAACTGTTTTTT; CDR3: CASSPPGAAKLFF
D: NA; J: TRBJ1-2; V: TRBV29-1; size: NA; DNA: TGCAGCGTGGACCACTCCAGACAGGAGAGTTGGGGCTATGGCTACACCTTC; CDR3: CSVDHSRQESWGYGYTF
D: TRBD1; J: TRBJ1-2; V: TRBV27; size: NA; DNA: TGTGCCAGCAGTACCTTGACAGGGGTGTACAACTATGGCTACACCTTC; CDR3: CASSTLTGVYNYGYTF
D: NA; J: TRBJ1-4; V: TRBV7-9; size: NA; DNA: TGTTCCACCTCCCGCGGGGAAAAACTGTTTTTT; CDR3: CSTSRGEKLFF
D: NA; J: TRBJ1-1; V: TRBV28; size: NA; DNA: TGTGCCAGCAGGCGAGGGGGTAAAGCTTTCTTT; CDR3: CASRRGGKAFF
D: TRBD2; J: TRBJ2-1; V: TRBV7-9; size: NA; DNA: TGTGCCAGCGCCGGGGGGGGCAATGAGCAGTTCTTC; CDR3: CASAGGGNEQFF
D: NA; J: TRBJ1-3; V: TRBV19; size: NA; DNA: TGTGCCAGTAGTATCAATCCAGGAAACACCATATATTTT; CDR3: CASSINPGNTIYF
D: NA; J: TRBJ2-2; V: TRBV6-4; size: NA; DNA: TGTGCCAGCAGTGACTCCCTCGGGGAGCTGTTTTTT; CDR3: CASSDSLGELFF
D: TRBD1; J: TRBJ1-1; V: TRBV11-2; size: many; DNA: TGTGCCAGCAGCACATTCAGGGGGCCCATGAACACTGAAGCTTTCTTT; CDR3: CASSTFRGPMNTEAFF
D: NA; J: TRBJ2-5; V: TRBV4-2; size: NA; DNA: TGTGCCAGCAGCCAAGCCGGACAGTACCAAGAGACCCAGTACTTC; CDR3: CASSQAGQYQETQYF